This T cell receptor beta chain was profiled in a study of blood T cell repertoires in COVID-19 (dated by TCRdb to about 2020). About the full investigation: Samples from collaborators originated in the United States, Italy and Spain and spanned both the acute and convalescent phases of COVID-19. Subjects who had been exposed to COVID-19, were actively infected with it, or had recovered from it provided the deeply sampled blood TCRbeta repertoires that made up the dataset. Where available, HLA class I and class II types were taken from metadata supplied by the sample provider and were not determined by assay-based typing. The material from the prospective study consisted of cDNA or gDNA derived from T cells, B-cell-depleted T cells, or PBMCs. Samples came from the ongoing ImmuneRACE study (first 160 participants) plus 1,254 subjects from 6 global collaborators. The sample metadata nearly always contained a de-identified subject ID, COVID-19 status, age in years and sex. The repertoires were released in a freely available public database intended as a resource for research on the immune response to SARS-CoV-2. General study outcomes and caveats: The quantity of clinical and demographic metadata differed by source and by participant and was supplied without curation.

TCRbeta CDR3 regions were amplified from genomic DNA by means of the immunoSEQ Assay, a bias-controlled multiplex PCR. The study's own analysis went as follows. Nucleated cell counts per sample were estimated from amplification of reference gene primers within the assay. To quantify the absolute abundance of each unique TCRbeta CDR3 rearrangement, sequence reads were collapsed and filtered. Productive Simpson clonality was computed per sample as the square root of Simpson's diversity index over productive rearrangements. TCRdb took this table from immuneACCESS and kept in-frame rearrangements with V and J called. Such tables lack part of the clones; where checked against another copy, unresolved V genes explain under half of the gap, and the rest is unexplained. That table supplies the V and J calls and clone size; D and trimming were determined from the DNA. For this sample the table gives about 200,000 clones, of which approximately 89% were detected only once. Clones ranked in the top ten supply about 2.2% of the sample.

The CDR3 has 15 amino acids, counting the end cysteine and phenylalanine. CDR3 DNA is the only sequence kept; it has 45 bases, read in frame from the first base. Germline trimming amounts to 0 bases on V and 4 bases on J, with 4 as the count of junction bases outside the gene matches. CDR1 SGHNT and CDR2 YYREEE were looked up in the germline V gene (reference sequence). The sample holds a few counts of this clone. The antigen it recognizes is unknown. There are no base qualities to consult, and no much larger clone falls within one base. Participants in the prospective study were aged about 18 to 90 years, lived in about two dozen United States geographic areas, and enrolled through a virtual design. In the prospective study, cohorts were assigned on the basis of participant-reported clinical history obtained from a screening survey and a study questionnaire. Mobile phlebotomists in the prospective study collected whole blood, serum and a nasopharyngeal or oropharyngeal swab from every participant. Additional blood draws and questionnaires over an approximately 2-month period could optionally be provided by prospective study participants. Before DNA extraction, blood samples from the prospective study were shipped at room temperature or frozen.

The clonotype originates from a woman in her thirties or forties with acute COVID-19. Material: PBMCs or T cells enriched from blood (not recorded which). The chain employs TRBV5-4 and TRBJ1-2, with 9 bases matching TRBD1. The sequenced DNA is TGTGCCAGCAGCTTGGCCGGGACAGGGTCCTATGGCTACACCTTC. This gives the protein CASSLAGTGSYGYTF.